Listed below are T cell receptor beta chains from one sample, sequenced in a study of cytomegalovirus exposure and HLA in healthy donors. Sequenced by immunoSEQ multiplex PCR; TCRdb stores in-frame clones only, minus some. The profile covers some 82,000 clones, with roughly 83% appearing a single time and 2.4% taken by the ten largest. Sequencing was carried out using PBMCs. The receptor set was obtained from a woman between 50 and 59 years old in good health and CMV-seronegative. The CDR3 runs from the conserved cysteine through the conserved F or W. The order of the fields is D gene, V gene, J gene, clone size, CDR3 DNA, CDR3 protein. The D gene is left open where the match is weak. Rows give clone size only sometimes, using once, few, many, or a class for an expanded clone.

d_call: -; v_call: TRBV18; j_call: TRBJ1-3; clone_size: -; cdr3_nt: TGTGCCAGCTCTTCCGGGACTGGAAACACCATATATTTT; cdr3_aa: CASSSGTGNTIYF
d_call: TRBD2; v_call: TRBV9; j_call: TRBJ2-2; clone_size: -; cdr3_nt: TGTGCCAGCAGCGCCGGGACTAGCTTAACCGGGGAGCTGTTTTTT; cdr3_aa: CASSAGTSLTGELFF
d_call: TRBD2; v_call: TRBV11-3; j_call: TRBJ2-3; clone_size: -; cdr3_nt: TGTGCCAGCAGCTTAGGGGACAGACTAGCGGGAGGGCCAGATACGCAGTATTTT; cdr3_aa: CASSLGDRLAGGPDTQYF
d_call: -; v_call: TRBV4-1; j_call: TRBJ1-1; clone_size: -; cdr3_nt: TGCGCCAGCAGCCAAGTCGTCGAGGTGGCTAGAGAGTTTGCTGAAGCTTTCTTT; cdr3_aa: CASSQVVEVAREFAEAFF
d_call: -; v_call: TRBV20-1; j_call: TRBJ2-3; clone_size: -; cdr3_nt: TGCAGAGCACAAACGGGGGATACGCAGTATTTT; cdr3_aa: CRAQTGDTQYF
d_call: TRBD1; v_call: TRBV27; j_call: TRBJ1-5; clone_size: once; cdr3_nt: TGTGCCAGCAGCCCGACAGGGAGCAATCAGCCCCAGCATTTT; cdr3_aa: CASSPTGSNQPQHF
d_call: TRBD1; v_call: TRBV7-8; j_call: TRBJ1-5; clone_size: -; cdr3_nt: TGTGCCAGCAGCTTAAGGAGGACAGGGTATCTCGATCAGCCCCAGCATTTT; cdr3_aa: CASSLRRTGYLDQPQHF
d_call: TRBD2; v_call: TRBV15; j_call: TRBJ2-2; clone_size: -; cdr3_nt: TGTGCCACCAGCAGACCGGGGGGAACTAACACCGGGGAGCTGTTTTTT; cdr3_aa: CATSRPGGTNTGELFF
d_call: TRBD1; v_call: TRBV6-5; j_call: TRBJ1-2; clone_size: -; cdr3_nt: TGTGCCAGCAGTTACGGGGGGACAGCTGGGGACTATGGCTACACCTTC; cdr3_aa: CASSYGGTAGDYGYTF
d_call: TRBD1; v_call: TRBV19; j_call: TRBJ1-5; clone_size: -; cdr3_nt: TGTGCCAGTAGCTGGACAGGGACGATCTTTAGCAATCAGCCCCAGCATTTT; cdr3_aa: CASSWTGTIFSNQPQHF
d_call: -; v_call: TRBV27; j_call: TRBJ2-7; clone_size: -; cdr3_nt: TGTGCCAGCAGTCCTTCTACCTACGAGCAGTACTTC; cdr3_aa: CASSPSTYEQYF
d_call: TRBD1; v_call: TRBV18; j_call: TRBJ1-5; clone_size: -; cdr3_nt: TGTGCCAGCTCACCACCGGGGACAGGGAGCAATCAGCCCCAGCATTTT; cdr3_aa: CASSPPGTGSNQPQHF
d_call: -; v_call: TRBV21-1; j_call: TRBJ1-5; clone_size: -; cdr3_nt: TGTGCCAGCAGCAAATCCCGGGACAGTCATTATAGCAATCAGCCCCAGCATTTT; cdr3_aa: CASSKSRDSHYSNQPQHF
d_call: -; v_call: TRBV28; j_call: TRBJ1-1; clone_size: -; cdr3_nt: TGTGCCAGCAGCCAGGGAACCCTTGAAGCTTTCTTT; cdr3_aa: CASSQGTLEAFF
d_call: TRBD2; v_call: TRBV15; j_call: TRBJ2-7; clone_size: once; cdr3_nt: TGTGCCACCAGCAGAGATCTCGGACTAGAAGTCGAGCAGTACTTC; cdr3_aa: CATSRDLGLEVEQYF
d_call: TRBD1; v_call: TRBV4-1; j_call: TRBJ1-4; clone_size: -; cdr3_nt: TGCGCCAGCAGCCAAGCCCCAACAGGGGAGTATGAAAAACTGTTTTTT; cdr3_aa: CASSQAPTGEYEKLFF
d_call: -; v_call: TRBV4-1; j_call: TRBJ2-3; clone_size: -; cdr3_nt: TGCGCCAGCAGCCAAGATAGGGGGGAGGGTTCCCCGAGCACAGATACGCAGTATTTT; cdr3_aa: CASSQDRGEGSPSTDTQYF
d_call: -; v_call: TRBV10-3; j_call: TRBJ1-2; clone_size: few; cdr3_nt: TGTGCCATCAGTGACATGACGCGGGGCTACACCTTC; cdr3_aa: CAISDMTRGYTF
d_call: -; v_call: TRBV29-1; j_call: TRBJ2-5; clone_size: -; cdr3_nt: TGCAGCGTTGGGGCAGGGAGGGGGGAGACCCAGTACTTC; cdr3_aa: CSVGAGRGETQYF
d_call: TRBD1; v_call: TRBV28; j_call: TRBJ1-1; clone_size: -; cdr3_nt: TGTGCCAGCTATACACCGGGACAGAGTAACACTGAAGCTTTCTTT; cdr3_aa: CASYTPGQSNTEAFF
d_call: TRBD1; v_call: TRBV4-3; j_call: TRBJ1-2; clone_size: -; cdr3_nt: TGCGCCAGCAGCGCAGGGGGGACTGAGGGGGAATATGGCTACACCTTC; cdr3_aa: CASSAGGTEGEYGYTF
d_call: -; v_call: TRBV7-6; j_call: TRBJ2-1; clone_size: -; cdr3_nt: TGTGCCAGCAGCTTAGCGTGGGATACTAGTTATGAGCAGTTCTTC; cdr3_aa: CASSLAWDTSYEQFF
d_call: -; v_call: TRBV11-2; j_call: TRBJ1-1; clone_size: -; cdr3_nt: TGTGCCAGCAGCTTGGGTGAAAGGGGGGGGAACACTGAAGCTTTCTTT; cdr3_aa: CASSLGERGGNTEAFF
d_call: -; v_call: TRBV11-2; j_call: TRBJ1-2; clone_size: -; cdr3_nt: TGTGCCAGCAGCTTAGATCTGGGGGGTGATGGCTACACCTTC; cdr3_aa: CASSLDLGGDGYTF
d_call: TRBD1; v_call: TRBV20-1; j_call: TRBJ1-2; clone_size: -; cdr3_nt: TGCAGTGCTAGAGGACAGGGCCCCTACACCTTC; cdr3_aa: CSARGQGPYTF
d_call: -; v_call: TRBV19; j_call: TRBJ1-2; clone_size: once; cdr3_nt: TGTGCCAGTAGTATCCAAGACAGGACCTATGGCTACACCTTC; cdr3_aa: CASSIQDRTYGYTF
d_call: TRBD1; v_call: TRBV7-9; j_call: TRBJ2-2; clone_size: -; cdr3_nt: TGTGCCAGCAGCCCATACAGGGGAATCTCCGGGGAGCTGTTTTTT; cdr3_aa: CASSPYRGISGELFF
d_call: TRBD2; v_call: TRBV13; j_call: TRBJ2-7; clone_size: -; cdr3_nt: TGTGCCAGCAGCCCGGGGAAAGCGGGAGTGGGCTACGAGCAGTACTTC; cdr3_aa: CASSPGKAGVGYEQYF
d_call: TRBD2; v_call: TRBV5-4; j_call: TRBJ2-2; clone_size: -; cdr3_nt: TGTGCCAGCAGCCCGGGACTAGCGGGGACCGGGGAGCTGTTTTTT; cdr3_aa: CASSPGLAGTGELFF
d_call: -; v_call: TRBV2; j_call: TRBJ2-1; clone_size: once; cdr3_nt: TGTGCCAGCGGGGACACATTGATGGCTGAGCAGTTCTTC; cdr3_aa: CASGDTLMAEQFF
d_call: -; v_call: TRBV2; j_call: TRBJ2-3; clone_size: -; cdr3_nt: TGTGCCGGAGGGGGCGTTGGCACAGATACGCAGTATTTT; cdr3_aa: CAGGGVGTDTQYF
d_call: -; v_call: TRBV7-9; j_call: TRBJ2-7; clone_size: -; cdr3_nt: TGTGCCAGCAGCTTAGCGACAGTGGTATACGAGCAGTACTTC; cdr3_aa: CASSLATVVYEQYF
d_call: -; v_call: TRBV14; j_call: TRBJ1-6; clone_size: once; cdr3_nt: TGTGCCAGCAGCCCCGGGTCCTATAATTCACCCCTCCACTTT; cdr3_aa: CASSPGSYNSPLHF
d_call: TRBD1; v_call: TRBV5-1; j_call: TRBJ1-2; clone_size: -; cdr3_nt: TGCGCCAGCAGCTTGGCGGGACAGGGGGACGGCTACACCTTC; cdr3_aa: CASSLAGQGDGYTF
d_call: -; v_call: TRBV11-1; j_call: TRBJ2-6; clone_size: -; cdr3_nt: TGTGCCAGCAGTTTGGGCGAGTCTGGGGCCAACGTCCTGACTTTC; cdr3_aa: CASSLGESGANVLTF
d_call: -; v_call: TRBV2; j_call: TRBJ1-1; clone_size: -; cdr3_nt: TGTGCCAGCAGTGTCAGGGGCTCCATGAACACTGAAGCTTTCTTT; cdr3_aa: CASSVRGSMNTEAFF
d_call: TRBD1; v_call: TRBV5-6; j_call: TRBJ1-1; clone_size: -; cdr3_nt: TGTGCCAGCAGCTTGGTTTTAGGACAGGGGGCAAACACTGAAGCTTTCTTT; cdr3_aa: CASSLVLGQGANTEAFF
d_call: TRBD1; v_call: TRBV28; j_call: TRBJ2-1; clone_size: -; cdr3_nt: TGTGCCAGCAGCACTCCGGAATGGACAGGGAGCAATGAGCAGTTCTTC; cdr3_aa: CASSTPEWTGSNEQFF
d_call: -; v_call: TRBV4-1; j_call: TRBJ2-4; clone_size: -; cdr3_nt: TGCGCCAGCAGCCAAGGAGAGACAGCAATAGCCAAAAACATTCAGTACTTC; cdr3_aa: CASSQGETAIAKNIQYF
d_call: -; v_call: TRBV28; j_call: TRBJ1-2; clone_size: -; cdr3_nt: TGTGCCAGCCTCCCGGGGGTGGGGGGGTACTATGGCTACACCTTC; cdr3_aa: CASLPGVGGYYGYTF
d_call: TRBD1; v_call: TRBV4-3; j_call: TRBJ1-2; clone_size: few; cdr3_nt: TGCGCCAGCAGCCAAGATTTGGCAGGGGGCACCTATGGCTACACCTTC; cdr3_aa: CASSQDLAGGTYGYTF
d_call: TRBD1; v_call: TRBV4-2; j_call: TRBJ1-6; clone_size: -; cdr3_nt: TGTGCCAGCAGCCAAGAAAGAGACAGGGGCAATTCACCCCTCCACTTT; cdr3_aa: CASSQERDRGNSPLHF
d_call: -; v_call: TRBV12-5; j_call: TRBJ2-2; clone_size: -; cdr3_nt: TGTGCTAGTAGGGTCGGGGACACCGGGGTGCTGTTTTTT; cdr3_aa: CASRVGDTGVLFF
d_call: -; v_call: TRBV5-1; j_call: TRBJ2-7; clone_size: -; cdr3_nt: TGCGCCAACAGCTATCGGGAATCCTACGAGCAGTACTTC; cdr3_aa: CANSYRESYEQYF
d_call: TRBD2; v_call: TRBV28; j_call: TRBJ2-7; clone_size: -; cdr3_nt: TGTGCCAGCAGATTTGGGGGTGGCGGGAGCTCCTACGAGCAGTACTTC; cdr3_aa: CASRFGGGGSSYEQYF
d_call: -; v_call: TRBV27; j_call: TRBJ1-1; clone_size: -; cdr3_nt: TGTGCCAGCAGTTTAGGGCAGGGGTTTGAAGCTTTCTTT; cdr3_aa: CASSLGQGFEAFF
d_call: -; v_call: TRBV9; j_call: TRBJ2-1; clone_size: once; cdr3_nt: TGTGCCAGCAGCGCCACAGGGAGCTCCTACAATGAGCAGTTCTTC; cdr3_aa: CASSATGSSYNEQFF
d_call: -; v_call: TRBV9; j_call: TRBJ2-1; clone_size: once; cdr3_nt: TGTGCCAGCAGCTACCTGGGGGGGCGGGAGAAGAATGAGCAGTTCTTC; cdr3_aa: CASSYLGGREKNEQFF
d_call: -; v_call: TRBV7-3; j_call: TRBJ1-1; clone_size: -; cdr3_nt: TGTGCCAGCAGCACCTCGACAGTTTTGAACACTGAAGCTTTCTTT; cdr3_aa: CASSTSTVLNTEAFF
d_call: -; v_call: TRBV6-5; j_call: TRBJ2-1; clone_size: -; cdr3_nt: TGTGCCAGCAGTTTCAGGGCCGTGCAGTTCTTC; cdr3_aa: CASSFRAVQFF
d_call: -; v_call: TRBV7-9; j_call: TRBJ2-7; clone_size: once; cdr3_nt: TGTGCCAGCAGCTTAAGGGGAGGATTAGTTGGCGAGCAGTACTTC; cdr3_aa: CASSLRGGLVGEQYF
d_call: -; v_call: TRBV5-1; j_call: TRBJ2-1; clone_size: once; cdr3_nt: TGCGCCAGCAGCCAGCGTCCAGATTTCTACAATGAGCAGTTCTTC; cdr3_aa: CASSQRPDFYNEQFF
d_call: TRBD2; v_call: TRBV5-1; j_call: TRBJ2-3; clone_size: -; cdr3_nt: TGCGCCAGCAGCTCACGACTAGCGGGAACCACAGATACGCAGTATTTT; cdr3_aa: CASSSRLAGTTDTQYF
d_call: TRBD2; v_call: TRBV5-1; j_call: TRBJ2-7; clone_size: -; cdr3_nt: TGCGCCAGCAGCCGGACTAGCGGGTTTCTCTACGAGCAGTACTTC; cdr3_aa: CASSRTSGFLYEQYF